These 27 T cell receptor beta chains were sequenced from one sample in a study of CD8+ T cells in alopecia areata (dated by TCRdb to 2016 to 2018). The treatment or condition label corresponds to: oral pan-JAK inhibitor, 5-10 mg twice daily. Library preparation was by the immunoSEQ multiplex PCR assay. RNA was extracted from all samples and reverse transcribed into cDNA as template for TCR sequencing. TCRdb holds this immuneACCESS table with in-frame rearrangements only. Some clones are missing; in checked studies, unresolved V genes explain under half, and the rest has no known cause. This sample has around 190,000 clones in its table, and just under 65% of those were observed once. The ten largest clonotypes hold about 1.3% of the sample. The starting material was CD4+ T cells sorted from blood, obtained between weeks 49 and 50, from a patient treated with tofacitinib. These receptors all come from a human donor with alopecia areata.

This clone was counted only a few times. The chain carries TRBV4-3 and TRBJ2-7; D gene uncertain. The CDR3 is 13 residues long. The germline V and J ends were trimmed by 0 bases and 7 bases, with 10 bases remaining between them. Per the germline V gene, CDR1 is LGHNA and CDR2 is YSLEER. Written as DNA, the CDR3 is TGCGCCAGCAGCCAAGAGGGAATTGGTGAGCAGTACTTC. Translation gives CASSQEGIGEQYF.

The rearrangement uses TRBV5-6 and TRBJ2-7; D gene unclear. Per germline, CDR1 SGHDT and CDR2 YYEEEE. The CDR3 runs to 15 residues. The V end lost 1 base, the J end lost 0 bases, and 11 bases lay between the germline ends. The CDR3 loop is CASSLQDRSSYEQYF. The CDR3 coding sequence is TGTGCCAGCAGCTTGCAGGACCGAAGCTCCTACGAGCAGTACTTC.

This rearrangement joins TRBV7-9 to TRBJ2-3; a possible D gene is TRBD2 (5 bases). CDR3 length: 14 residues. V was pared by 6 bases and J by 0 bases, with 10 bases between. Germline CDR1 is SEHNR and CDR2 is FQNEAQ (reference sequence). This CDR3 is CASSLLGSTDTQYF. DNA for the CDR3: TGTGCCAGCAGTTTACTAGGGAGCACAGATACGCAGTATTTT.

The chain joins TRBV5-6 to TRBJ2-5, with TRBD2 matching 9 bases. Germline V gene lookup returns CDR1 SGHDT and CDR2 YYEEEE. The CDR3 covers 15 residues. V was clipped by 4 bases and J by 2 bases; unmatched bases: 6. DNA for the CDR3: TGTGCCAGCAGCGCTAGCGGGGCGAAGCAAGAGACCCAGTACTTC. Protein product: CASSASGAKQETQYF.

V and J are TRBV11-1 and TRBJ1-6, with D possibly matching TRBD1 (5 bases). This CDR3 region has 14 residues. Germline V gene lookup returns CDR1 SGHAT and CDR2 FQDESV (reference sequence). Trimming cost V 2 bases and J 10 bases, with 12 bases left between them. Here the CDR3 reads CASSLRAGRSPLHF. CDR3 nucleotide sequence: TGTGCCAGCAGCTTAAGGGCAGGGAGGTCACCCCTCCACTTT. Looking up the rest from reference TRBV11-1 and TRBJ1-6 gives the full variable domain: EAEVAQSPRYKITEKSQAVAFWCDPISGHATLYWYRQILGQGPELLVQFQDESVVDDSQLPKDRFSAERLKGVDSTLKIQPAELGDSAMYLCASSLRAGRSPLHFGNGTRLTVT.

The sample holds a few counts of this clone. The chain links TRBV30 to TRBJ1-5; TRBD1 matches 8 bases. After removal of 3 bases from V and 0 bases from J, the junction contained 7 bases not matched to a gene. The CDR3 contains 16 residues. Per germline, CDR1 GTSNPN and CDR2 SVGIG (reference sequence). The CDR3 sequence: CAWRKGTGHSNQPQHF. The CDR3 region has the DNA TGTGCCTGGAGAAAAGGGACAGGTCATAGCAATCAGCCCCAGCATTTT.

This sequence joins TRBV13 and TRBJ2-6, with 9 bases lining up with TRBD1. With 5 bases clipped from V and 2 bases from J, the junction kept 7 bases outside the gene matches. The CDR3 runs to 17 residues. Germline lookup yields CDR1 PRHDT and CDR2 FYEKMQ (reference sequence). CDR3 sequence reads: CASSPPTGGPGANVLTF. CDR3 in DNA: TGTGCCAGCAGCCCCCCAACAGGGGGCCCTGGGGCCAACGTCCTGACTTTC.

The chain combines TRBV4-1 with TRBJ1-4; the match to TRBD1 covers 7 bases. The germline V gene has CDR1 MGHRA and CDR2 YSYEKL. The V and J ends lost 1 base and 3 bases, in that order; junction bases with no gene match: 2. CDR3 length: 15 amino acids. The CDR3 coding sequence is TGCGCCAGCAGCCAAGGGGGACAGCCTAATGAAAAACTGTTTTTT. It yields the protein CASSQGGQPNEKLFF.

The chain carries TRBV25-1 and TRBJ1-1; a possible D gene is TRBD1 (5 bases). The CDR3 covers 15 residues. Trimming removed 6 bases at V and 0 bases at J, with 14 bases between. The germline V gene has CDR1 MGHDK and CDR2 SYGVNS. CDR3 protein: CASRAPGRMNTEAFF. The CDR3 DNA follows: TGTGCCAGCAGGGCACCGGGACGGATGAACACTGAAGCTTTCTTT.

J is TRBJ1-2 and V is TRBV30; the D is unclear. Trimming stripped 0 bases from V and 4 bases from J, with 9 bases between. The germline gives CDR1 GTSNPN, CDR2 SVGIG (reference sequence). The CDR3 contains 13 residues. CDR3 DNA sequence: TGTGCCTGGAGTGTAGGGTACCTCTATGGCTACACCTTC. Its translation is CAWSVGYLYGYTF.

This clone was observed a few times. The chain uses TRBV4-2 and TRBJ2-4; a possible D gene is TRBD2 (5 bases). This CDR3 has 17 residues. Trimming left V 0 bases short and J 0 bases short, with 12 bases between. Germline CDR1 reads LGHNA; CDR2 reads YNFKEQ. The CDR3 here is CASSQESSTLAKNIQYF. Here the CDR3 DNA reads TGTGCCAGCAGCCAAGAATCTAGCACGCTAGCCAAAAACATTCAGTACTTC.

This clone was detected only a few times. The chain couples TRBV5-6 to TRBJ2-1; no firm D call. Germline values: CDR1 SGHDT, CDR2 YYEEEE. V shed 0 bases and J shed 7 bases, with 8 bases lying between them. The CDR3 totals 13 residues. DNA of the CDR3: TGTGCCAGCAGCTTGGACAGAGTGAATGAGCAGTTCTTC. Its translation is CASSLDRVNEQFF.

This clone was counted once. For the CDR3, the DNA is TGTGCCAGCAGGGACAGGGGGAACACCGGGGAGCTGTTTTTT. Its protein product is CASRDRGNTGELFF. This chain links TRBV2 with TRBJ2-2; TRBD1 agrees at 9 bases. Germline V gene data show CDR1 as SNHLY and CDR2 as FYNNEI. J was trimmed by 1 base and V by 6 bases; bases with no gene match: 0. This CDR3 region has 14 residues.

This clone has just a few counts. V is TRBV29-1 and J is TRBJ2-3, with a tentative D call TRBD1 (5 bases). V lost 2 bases and J 1 base, leaving 7 bases between the germline ends. Germline V gives CDR1 SQVTM, CDR2 ANQGSEA. The CDR3 is made up of 13 amino acids. The CDR3 spells CSVEPRGTDTQYF. Here the CDR3 DNA reads TGCAGCGTTGAACCCAGGGGCACAGATACGCAGTATTTT.

The rearrangement uses TRBV4-3 and TRBJ2-7; maybe TRBD1 (6 bases). Per germline, CDR1 LGHNA and CDR2 YSLEER. The CDR3 consists of 14 residues. V gave up 2 bases and J gave up 1 base, with 9 bases separating them. CDR3 loop: CASSQNTGSYEQYF. The CDR3 DNA sequence: TGCGCCAGCAGCCAAAATACAGGGTCCTACGAGCAGTACTTC.

The chain has TRBV30 and TRBJ2-5; no clear D. Trimming stripped 2 bases from V and 7 bases from J, with 14 bases between. Germline V CDR1 and CDR2: GTSNPN, SVGIG (reference sequence). CDR3 length: 13 amino acids. The CDR3 spells CAWSRLTSGTQYF. The CDR3 DNA is TGTGCCTGGAGTAGGCTAACGTCGGGGACCCAGTACTTC.

The rearrangement joins TRBV12-5 to TRBJ1-6, with D tentatively TRBD1 (6 bases). CDR3 length: 14 amino acids. Trimming left V 6 bases short and J 4 bases short, with 10 bases between. Germline V gene lookup returns CDR1 LGHNT and CDR2 FRNRAP. This CDR3 is CASGDSQYNSPLHF. The CDR3 DNA reads as TGTGCTAGTGGGGACAGCCAATATAATTCACCCCTCCACTTT.

This clone was detected a few times. Mismatch with germline at one junction end may stem from a read error. The rearrangement joins TRBV7-2 to TRBJ2-1; 14 bases match TRBD2. This CDR3 has 17 amino acids. Germline assignment: CDR1 SGHTA and CDR2 FQGNSA. CDR3 amino acids: CASSQAATSGGANEQFF. CDR3 nucleotides: TGCGCCAGCAGCCAAGCCGCGACTAGCGGGGGGGCCAATGAGCAGTTCTTC.

The chain links TRBV30 to TRBJ1-6; D is perhaps TRBD1 (5 bases). The V end lost 5 bases, the J end lost 7 bases, and 15 bases lay between the germline ends. CDR3 size: 14 residues. The germline gives CDR1 GTSNPN, CDR2 SVGIG (reference sequence). The CDR3 loop reads CAWAGPPLNSPLHF. The CDR3 DNA is TGTGCCTGGGCGGGACCGCCGCTGAATTCACCCCTCCACTTT.

This clone was detected a few times. This chain links TRBV6-1 with TRBJ1-2; 9 bases align to TRBD1. CDR3 size: 16 residues. CDR1 is MNHNS and CDR2 is SASEGT in the germline V gene. The V gene end was trimmed by 2 bases and the J gene end by 7 bases; junction bases not matched to a gene: 11. The CDR3 sequence: CASSEWGTGQEVGYTF. In DNA form, the CDR3 reads TGTGCCAGCAGTGAATGGGGGACAGGGCAAGAGGTTGGCTACACCTTC.

The V gene is TRBV25-1, the J gene TRBJ1-2; D is possibly TRBD1 (6 bases). Germline values: CDR1 MGHDK, CDR2 SYGVNS. Trimming left V 3 bases short and J 8 bases short, with 13 bases between. The CDR3 has 13 residues. CDR3 loop: CASSEGMTGGYTF. CDR3 nucleotides: TGTGCCAGCAGTGAGGGGATGACAGGAGGCTACACCTTC.

This CDR3 reads CASKGAYEQYF. The CDR3 DNA reads as TGTGCCAGCAAGGGGGCCTACGAGCAGTACTTC. The J gene is TRBJ2-7, the V gene TRBV28; D is possibly TRBD1 (6 bases). Germline CDR1 reads MDHEN; CDR2 reads SYDVKM. The CDR3 has 11 amino acids. Trimming took 7 bases from V and 2 from J, leaving 6 bases between them.

The chain joins TRBV29-1 to TRBJ1-1; TRBD1 might be the D (5 bases). Germline values: CDR1 SQVTM, CDR2 ANQGSEA. This CDR3 is 14 amino acids long. V was pared by 7 bases and J by 0 bases, with 15 bases between. Written as DNA, the CDR3 is TGCAGCGCAGCCAGACAGAGTATGAACACTGAAGCTTTCTTT. As protein: CSAARQSMNTEAFF.

V is TRBV30 and J is TRBJ2-5; D gene uncertain. The germline V gene encodes CDR1 GTSNPN and CDR2 SVGIG (reference sequence). The CDR3 runs 13 residues. V was pared by 2 bases and J by 2 bases, with 9 bases between. DNA of the CDR3: TGTGCCTGGAGTACTAAACAGCAAGAGACCCAGTACTTC. Residues: CAWSTKQQETQYF.

V and J are TRBV2 and TRBJ1-6; D possibly corresponds to TRBD1 (5 bases). The CDR3 is 14 residues long. V shed 7 bases and J shed 9 bases, with 16 bases lying between them. Germline-derived CDR1 and CDR2 are SNHLY and FYNNEI. The CDR3 bases are TGTGCCAGCATCGAATTGACAGTTTCTTCACCCCTCCACTTT. Translating gives CASIELTVSSPLHF.

This chain joins TRBV15 and TRBJ2-3; D perhaps matches TRBD1 (6 bases). Germline V gene lookup returns CDR1 LNHNV and CDR2 YYDKDF (reference sequence). Deletions cut 5 bases from V and 2 bases from J, with 11 bases between. This CDR3 has 14 amino acids. The CDR3 coding sequence is TGTGCCACCAGCTCTCAGGGGACCACAGATACGCAGTATTTT. It encodes CATSSQGTTDTQYF. The variable domain in full, with the rest retrieved from reference TRBV15 and TRBJ2-3, is DAMVIQNPRYQVTQFGKPVTLSCSQTLNHNVMYWYQQKSSQAPKLLFHYYDKDFNNEADTPDNFQSRRPNTSFCFLDIRSPGLGDTAMYLCATSSQGTTDTQYFGPGTRLTVL.

The V gene is TRBV19, the J gene TRBJ1-2, with TRBD1 matching 9 bases. The CDR3 extends over 17 amino acids. Germline V CDR1 and CDR2: LNHDA, SQIVND (reference sequence). After removal of 5 bases from V and 3 bases from J, the junction contained 13 bases not matched to a gene. CDR3 coding DNA: TGTGCCAGTAGTCCTACCACCCGGGACAGGGTCTACTATGGCTACACCTTC. As protein: CASSPTTRDRVYYGYTF.